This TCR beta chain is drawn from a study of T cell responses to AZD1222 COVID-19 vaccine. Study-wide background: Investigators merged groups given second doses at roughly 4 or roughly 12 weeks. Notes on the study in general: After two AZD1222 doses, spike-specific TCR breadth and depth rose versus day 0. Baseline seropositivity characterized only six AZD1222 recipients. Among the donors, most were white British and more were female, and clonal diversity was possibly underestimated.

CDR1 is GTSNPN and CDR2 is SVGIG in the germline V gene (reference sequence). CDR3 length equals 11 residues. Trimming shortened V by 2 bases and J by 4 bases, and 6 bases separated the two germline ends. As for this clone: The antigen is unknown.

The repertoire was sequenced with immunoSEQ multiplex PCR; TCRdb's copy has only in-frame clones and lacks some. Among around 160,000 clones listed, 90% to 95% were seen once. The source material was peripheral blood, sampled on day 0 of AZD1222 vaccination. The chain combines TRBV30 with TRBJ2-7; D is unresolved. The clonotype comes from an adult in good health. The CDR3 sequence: CAWSNTYEQYF. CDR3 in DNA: TGTGCCTGGAGTAACACTTACGAGCAGTACTTC.